The 20 T cell receptor beta chains reported below all come from one sample, sequenced in a study of early T cells in non-severe SARS-CoV-2 infection. One entry per CDR3 protein, called by TCRdb with MiXCR from the 5' RACE reads. The sample has about 83,000 distinct CDR3 sequences; about 12% are singletons. What was sequenced was whole blood. The receptors shown here come from an adult who was a healthcare worker with PCR-confirmed SARS-CoV-2 infection or an uninfected control (not recorded which).

The chain links TRBV6-2 or TRBV6-3 to TRBJ2-1, with D possibly being TRBD2 (6 bases). V was shortened by 7 bases and J by 0 bases, with 10 bases between the two germline ends. This CDR3 comprises 14 residues. Germline CDR1 reads MNHEY; CDR2 reads SVGEGT. Written as DNA, the CDR3 is TGTGCCAGCAACGAGCGGGTCTCCTACAATGAGCAGTTCTTC. Protein product: CASNERVSYNEQFF.

This clonotype was counted only a few times. V usage is TRBV7-2 and J usage is TRBJ2-1; D perhaps matches TRBD2 (6 bases). This CDR3 has 15 amino acids. Per germline, CDR1 SGHTA and CDR2 FQGNSA. V shed 2 bases and J shed 7 bases, with 15 bases lying between them. DNA of the CDR3: TGTGCCAGCAGCTTATCCGGACTACTGGATAATGAGCAGTTCTTC. This encodes CASSLSGLLDNEQFF. Looking up the rest from reference TRBV7-2 and TRBJ2-1 gives the full variable domain: GAGVSQSPSNKVTEKGKDVELRCDPISGHTALYWYRQSLGQGLEFLIYFQGNSAPDKSGLPSDRFSAERTGGSVSTLTIQRTQQEDSAVYLCASSLSGLLDNEQFFGPGTRLTVL.

This clonotype was counted a single time. V usage is TRBV18 and J usage is TRBJ2-2; TRBD1 is a possible D gene (5 bases). This CDR3 contains 15 residues. The germline V gene encodes CDR1 KGHSH and CDR2 LQKENI. V was pared by 3 bases and J by 7 bases, with 15 bases between. As DNA, the CDR3 is TGTGCCAGCTCACCCGAGGACATTCAGGTCGGGGAGCTGTTTTTT. This gives the protein CASSPEDIQVGELFF.

V is TRBV20-1 and J is TRBJ1-5; tentative D call: TRBD1 (5 bases). Germline assignment: CDR1 DFQATT and CDR2 SNEGSKA (reference sequence). The CDR3 loop spans 15 amino acids. V was shortened by 6 bases and J by 1 base, with 16 bases between the two germline ends. The DNA of the CDR3 is TGCAGTGCAACCTCCGGAGGGGTGAGCAATCAGCCCCAGCATTTT. Its translation: CSATSGGVSNQPQHF.

In this sample, this clonotype turned up a few times. V and J are TRBV4-1 and TRBJ2-2; a weak D match, TRBD2 (5 bases). The V end lost 4 bases, the J end lost 1 base, and 13 bases lay between the germline ends. The CDR3 is 16 amino acids. Germline V gives CDR1 MGHRA, CDR2 YSYEKL. CDR3 sequence reads: CASSLSVSWNTGELFF. The CDR3 coding sequence is TGCGCCAGCAGCCTTAGCGTCTCCTGGAACACCGGGGAGCTGTTTTTT.

The chain combines TRBV2 with TRBJ2-1; a possible D gene is TRBD1 (5 bases). This CDR3 region has 15 residues. The germline CDR1 and CDR2 sequences are SNHLY and FYNNEI. Deletions cut 4 bases from V and 0 bases from J, with 10 bases between. As DNA, the CDR3 is TGTGCCAGCAGTGCTCCAGACAGCTCCTACAATGAGCAGTTCTTC. Protein: CASSAPDSSYNEQFF.

This clonotype has ten or more counts. This chain links TRBV7-9 with TRBJ1-2, with a possible D match to TRBD1 (5 bases). The CDR3 runs to 11 residues. The germline gives CDR1 SEHNR, CDR2 FQNEAQ (reference sequence). V was shortened by 5 bases and J by 7 bases, with 8 bases between the two germline ends. The CDR3 sequence: CASSPRVGYTF. In DNA form, the CDR3 reads TGTGCCAGCAGCCCCAGGGTTGGCTACACCTTC.

J is TRBJ2-3 and V is TRBV29-1; D gene ambiguous. Germline values: CDR1 SQVTM, CDR2 ANQGSEA. V was clipped by 5 bases and J by 0 bases, with 9 bases between them. The CDR3 has 13 residues. The CDR3 here is CSVCATSTDTQYF. As DNA, the CDR3 is TGCAGCGTTTGTGCAACTAGCACAGATACGCAGTATTTT.

This clonotype was observed a handful of times. The chain links TRBV7-2 to TRBJ2-1; 10 bases map to TRBD2. The CDR3 consists of 17 residues. Germline assignment: CDR1 SGHTA and CDR2 FQGNSA. V was pared by 3 bases and J by 5 bases, with 10 bases of the junction left unmatched. In DNA form, the CDR3 reads TGTGCCAGCAGCTTCAGCCTAGCGGGAGCGTCGAACAATGAGCAGTTCTTC. Translation: CASSFSLAGASNNEQFF.

The rearrangement links TRBV12-3 or TRBV12-4 to TRBJ2-7; 11 bases are shared with TRBD2. The CDR3 runs to 15 residues. V lost 5 bases and J lost 1; bases outside the gene matches: 4. The CDR3 nucleotides read TGTGCCAGCAGTGTGAGACTAGCGGGGTCCTACGAGCAGTACTTC. Its protein is CASSVRLAGSYEQYF.

This clonotype was detected a few times. J is TRBJ2-2 and V is TRBV6-6; 11 bases fit TRBD1. Germline V lookup: CDR1 MNHNY, CDR2 SVGAGI (reference sequence). The V segment lost 7 bases and the J segment 10 bases; nucleotides outside the gene matches: 20. The CDR3 loop spans 18 amino acids. CDR3 region: CASTGDRGFGLGVVELFF. The CDR3, as DNA: TGTGCCAGCACCGGGGACAGGGGGTTTGGACTAGGAGTGGTGGAGCTGTTTTTT.

This clonotype came up a few times. V usage is TRBV20-1 and J usage is TRBJ1-1, with D possibly matching TRBD1 (6 bases). Germline V lookup: CDR1 DFQATT, CDR2 SNEGSKA (reference sequence). V was clipped by 3 bases and J by 2 bases, with 10 bases between them. This CDR3 has 13 residues. The CDR3 nucleotides read TGCAGTGCTAGTACCAGGGGTAACACTGAAGCTTTCTTT. Its protein is CSASTRGNTEAFF.

This chain links TRBV29-1 with TRBJ1-2, with a weak D call TRBD1 (5 bases). Germline V CDR1 and CDR2: SQVTM, ANQGSEA. The CDR3 is 13 amino acids. V was shortened by 6 bases and J by 7 bases, with 18 bases between the two germline ends. DNA for the CDR3: TGCAGCGTCTCTGGGGCAGGAGGATCTGGCTACACCTTC. Translating it yields CSVSGAGGSGYTF.

The V and J genes are TRBV7-3 and TRBJ1-6; 9 bases line up with TRBD1. The CDR3 covers 17 residues. The junction had 12 bases not matched to a gene; V was cut back by 5 bases and J by 7 bases. Germline V gives CDR1 SGHTA, CDR2 FQGTGA. The DNA for the CDR3 is TGTGCCAGCAGCCCACACGGCCCTGGACAGGGGAATTCACCCCTCCACTTT. This encodes CASSPHGPGQGNSPLHF.

This clonotype was seen only a few times. CDR3: CAWSSGSNYGYTF. DNA for the CDR3: TGTGCCTGGAGTAGTGGATCTAACTATGGCTACACCTTC. The J gene is TRBJ1-2, the V gene TRBV30; D uncertain. The CDR3 extends over 13 amino acids. The germline CDR1 and CDR2 sequences are GTSNPN and SVGIG (reference sequence). V was trimmed by 2 bases and J by 0 bases, leaving 7 bases between them.

The chain is built from TRBV6-1 and TRBJ1-1, with D possibly matching TRBD1 (5 bases). CDR3 length equals 14 residues. Trimming shortened V by 4 bases and J by 1 base, and 10 bases separated the two germline ends. Germline CDR1 reads MNHNS; CDR2 reads SASEGT. The CDR3 protein is CASSVGRGNTEAFF. The CDR3 region has the DNA TGTGCCAGCAGTGTGGGACGAGGGAACACTGAAGCTTTCTTT.

This clonotype was detected ten times or more. This rearrangement joins TRBV20-1 to TRBJ2-1, with 12 bases lining up with TRBD2. The V gene end was trimmed by 0 bases and the J gene end by 2 bases; junction bases not matched to a gene: 5. Germline-derived CDR1 and CDR2 are DFQATT and SNEGSKA (reference sequence). CDR3 length equals 17 residues. CDR3 region: CSARDPTSGRTYNEQFF. The CDR3 DNA reads TGCAGTGCTAGAGACCCGACTAGCGGGAGAACCTACAATGAGCAGTTCTTC.

This clonotype was found a few times. In DNA form, the CDR3 reads TGTGCCAGCTCACCAACCCGGGGGGTTGATGGCTACACCTTC. Protein sequence: CASSPTRGVDGYTF. This chain uses TRBV18 with TRBJ1-2, with TRBD1 as a possible D gene (5 bases). The CDR3 runs 14 residues. Germline loops: CDR1 KGHSH, CDR2 LQKENI. V lost 2 bases and J 6 bases, leaving 13 bases between the germline ends. Complete variable domain (other parts from reference TRBV18 and TRBJ1-2): NAGVMQNPRHLVRRRGQEARLRCSPMKGHSHVYWYRQLPEEGLKFMVYLQKENIIDESGMPKERFSAEFPKEGPSILRIQQVVRGDSAAYFCASSPTRGVDGYTFGSGTRLTVV.

The sample holds many counts of this clonotype. J is TRBJ1-6 and V is TRBV11-2, with D unresolved. The CDR3 spans 17 residues. The germline CDR1 and CDR2 sequences are SGHAT and FQNNGV. V gave up 1 base and J gave up 0 bases, with 10 bases separating them. The CDR3 sequence: CASSLGGTSSYNSPLHF. The CDR3, as DNA: TGTGCCAGCAGCTTAGGCGGCACCAGCTCCTATAATTCACCCCTCCACTTT. Full variable domain (outside the CDR3, taken from reference TRBV11-2 and TRBJ1-6): EAGVAQSPRYKIIEKRQSVAFWCNPISGHATLYWYQQILGQGPKLLIQFQNNGVVDDSQLPKDRFSAERLKGVDSTLKIQPAKLEDSAVYLCASSLGGTSSYNSPLHFGNGTRLTVT.

This clonotype was observed at least ten times. The chain joins TRBV29-1 to TRBJ1-2, with TRBD1 identical over 9 bases. This CDR3 is 13 amino acids long. V lost 5 bases and J lost 5; bases outside the gene matches: 6. The germline CDR1 and CDR2 sequences are SQVTM and ANQGSEA. This CDR3 reads CSVIRTGEYGYTF. Here the CDR3 DNA reads TGCAGCGTTATTCGGACAGGGGAATATGGCTACACCTTC.